This T cell receptor beta chain was sequenced during a study of CD8 T cells in Susac syndrome. The CDR3 consists of 15 residues. V shed 6 bases, J shed 2 bases, and the junction held 7 bases outside the gene matches. Sequencing of TCR beta, carried out with a high-throughput approach, was applied to CD8+ and CD4+ T cells from the blood. It was with random hexamers that about 0.45 to 1 ug RNA was reverse transcribed. With immunoSEQ multiplex PCR, TCR beta CDR3 was amplified across 54 Vbeta and 13 Jbeta. TCRdb reanalysed the immunoSEQ multiplex PCR reads using MiXCR and keeps one entry per CDR3 protein. The sample has around 150,000 distinct CDR3 sequences; 95% are singletons.

The sequence derives from a human donor with Susac syndrome. The source material was CD4+ T cells from PBMCs. The chain recombines TRBV12-3 or TRBV12-4 with TRBJ1-5, with TRBD1 matching over 7 bases. CDR3 nucleotide sequence: TGTGCCAGCAGACAAACAGGGGTCGGCAATCAGCCCCAGCATTTT. Translation: CASRQTGVGNQPQHF.